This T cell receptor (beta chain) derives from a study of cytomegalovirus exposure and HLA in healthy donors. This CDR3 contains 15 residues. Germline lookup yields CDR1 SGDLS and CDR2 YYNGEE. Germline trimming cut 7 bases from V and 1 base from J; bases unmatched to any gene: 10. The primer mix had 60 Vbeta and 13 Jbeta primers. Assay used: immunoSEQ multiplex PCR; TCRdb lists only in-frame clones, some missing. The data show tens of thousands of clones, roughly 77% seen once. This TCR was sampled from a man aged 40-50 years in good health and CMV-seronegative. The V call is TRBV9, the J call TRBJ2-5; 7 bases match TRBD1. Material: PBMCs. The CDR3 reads CASSRLGTVQETQYF. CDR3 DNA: TGTGCCAGCTCCCGTTTAGGGACAGTCCAAGAGACCCAGTACTTC.